The 15 T cell receptor beta chains reported below all come from one sample, sequenced in a study of T cells in Graves' hyperthyroidism and ophthalmopathy. Researchers amplified the TCR beta CDR3 regions from RNA transcripts. With the HTBI primer set, the TCR CDR3 went through a first round of RT-PCR. Using its own MiXCR run on the multiplex PCR reads, TCRdb lists one record per CDR3 protein. The table shows approximately 210,000 distinct CDR3 sequences, with about a sixth occurring only once. Sequences were obtained from blood. The receptors here all came from a man aged 45-60 years with Graves' hyperthyroidism.

The gene calls are TRBV29-1 and TRBJ2-3; unclear D gene. Trimming removed 7 bases from V and 0 bases from J, with 8 bases in between. CDR1 SQVTM and CDR2 ANQGSEA come from the germline V gene. The CDR3 covers 12 residues. CDR3 coding DNA: TGCAGCGCCGACACCAGCACAGATACGCAGTATTTT. Translating gives CSADTSTDTQYF.

Many counts were recorded for this clonotype. CDR3 in amino acids: CASSYGAGTDTQYF. The CDR3 DNA reads TGTGCCAGCAGTTACGGTGCAGGCACAGATACGCAGTATTTT. The chain employs TRBV6-6 and TRBJ2-3, with D unclear. Germline lookup yields CDR1 MNHNY and CDR2 SVGAGI (reference sequence). The CDR3 runs 14 residues. Trimming pared 2 bases from V and 1 base from J, leaving 7 bases between.

At least ten counts were recorded for this clonotype. The chain has TRBV12-3 or TRBV12-4 and TRBJ1-5, with D hard to call. This CDR3 is 14 amino acids long. With 4 bases removed from V and 0 bases from J, the gap between germline ends came to 7 bases. This CDR3 reads CASSSDDSNQPQHF. In nucleotides, the CDR3 is TGTGCCAGCAGTTCCGATGATAGCAATCAGCCCCAGCATTTT.

This clonotype was counted between two and nine times. This sequence joins TRBV10-3 and TRBJ2-7, with 7 bases that match TRBD2. V shed 6 bases and J 5 bases; nucleotides not matched to a gene: 10. This CDR3 comprises 14 residues. Germline V gene data show CDR1 as ENHRY and CDR2 as SYGVKD. As DNA, the CDR3 is TGTGCCATCAGCACCGGGACTACGAAGAACGAGCAGTACTTC. This codes for CAISTGTTKNEQYF.

In its sample, this clonotype was seen many times. CDR3 region: CASSVFFRGGNDTEAFF. CDR3 coding DNA: TGTGCCAGCAGCGTCTTCTTCAGGGGGGGAAACGACACTGAAGCTTTCTTT. The V and J genes are TRBV6-1 and TRBJ1-1; 7 bases are a match to TRBD1. The CDR3 is made up of 17 amino acids. After removal of 6 bases from V and 3 bases from J, the junction contained 16 bases not matched to a gene. Germline V gene lookup returns CDR1 MNHNS and CDR2 SASEGT.

In this sample, this clonotype turned up many times. The genes are TRBV3-1 and TRBJ2-1; D perhaps matches TRBD1 (5 bases). The CDR3 is 15 residues long. The V and J ends lost 3 bases and 3 bases respectively, with 12 bases between them. Germline V gene lookup returns CDR1 LGHDT and CDR2 YNNKEL (reference sequence). Here the CDR3 reads CASSHGRTNYNEQFF. CDR3 in DNA: TGTGCCAGCAGCCATGGCAGGACAAACTACAATGAGCAGTTCTTC.

To note about this clonotype: This may come from a read error, since a much larger clone is one base off. This rearrangement joins TRBV6-2 or TRBV6-3 to TRBJ2-4, with 12 bases that match TRBD1. Unmatched junction bases numbered 10, after V lost 6 bases and J lost 1 base. Germline V gene sequence: CDR1 MNHEY, CDR2 SVGEGT. The CDR3 sequence is 18 residues long. CDR3 in DNA: TGTGCCAGCAGCTTGGGACAGGGGGCGAAGTCCGCCAAAAACATTCAGTACTTC. It encodes CASSLGQGAKSAKNIQYF.

The V call is TRBV14, the J call TRBJ2-1, with D unresolved. V was trimmed by 1 base and J by 9 bases, leaving 7 bases between them. Looked up from germline, CDR1 is SGHDN and CDR2 is FVKESK. The CDR3 runs 12 residues. The CDR3 region is CASSQVWGEQFF. The CDR3 DNA sequence: TGTGCCAGCAGCCAAGTGTGGGGTGAGCAGTTCTTC.

This clonotype has a count of ten or more. V gene TRBV6-2 or TRBV6-3 combines with J gene TRBJ2-3, with 9 bases lining up with TRBD2. This CDR3 contains 16 residues. CDR1 and CDR2 from the germline V gene are MNHEY and SVGEGT. The V segment lost 7 bases and the J segment 7 bases; nucleotides outside the gene matches: 15. The CDR3 DNA sequence: TGTGCCAGCACCCTAACCCTAGCGGGACGGTTGAATACGCAGTATTTT. Translating gives CASTLTLAGRLNTQYF.

This clonotype was seen at least ten times. J is TRBJ2-7 and V is TRBV20-1; 9 positions match TRBD1. The V gene end was trimmed by 6 bases and the J gene end by 2 bases; junction bases not matched to a gene: 8. The CDR3 loop spans 14 amino acids. The germline V gene has CDR1 DFQATT and CDR2 SNEGSKA (reference sequence). CDR3 amino acids: CSAEVGDRAYEQYF. CDR3 DNA: TGCAGTGCGGAGGTTGGGGACAGGGCCTACGAGCAGTACTTC.

Points on this clonotype: This may come from a read error, since a much larger clone is one base off. V usage is TRBV6-1 and J usage is TRBJ2-3, with D possibly being TRBD2 (5 bases). V shed 6 bases and J shed 5 bases, with 12 bases lying between them. CDR1 is MNHNS, CDR2 SASEGT, per germline. This CDR3 comprises 13 residues. CDR3 in amino acids: CASSLRTLDTQYF. The CDR3 DNA reads as TGTGCCAGCAGCCTCCGGACTCTAGATACGCAGTATTTT.

With regard to this clonotype: This could be a read error, since a much larger clone is one nucleotide away. The J gene is TRBJ2-7, the V gene TRBV20-1; maybe TRBD1 (5 bases). The CDR3 covers 15 residues. V lost 1 base and J 4 bases, leaving 17 bases between the germline ends. Germline V gives CDR1 DFQATT, CDR2 SNEGSKA (reference sequence). The DNA of the CDR3 is TGCAGTGCTAGAGTGGCCCCGGCAGGGCGGTACGAGCAGTACTTC. This sequence encodes CSARVAPAGRYEQYF.

In its sample, this clonotype was seen many times. The chain links TRBV6-1 to TRBJ1-5; D is possibly TRBD1 (5 bases). Germline CDR1 is MNHNS and CDR2 is SASEGT. V was shortened by 6 bases and J by 0 bases, with 21 bases between the two germline ends. The CDR3 is 18 residues long. CDR3 protein: CASRPLSDGAHSNQPQHF. In nucleotides, the CDR3 is TGTGCCAGCAGGCCCCTTTCCGACGGGGCACATAGCAATCAGCCCCAGCATTTT.

This chain connects TRBV5-8 to TRBJ2-7; TRBD1 matches at 8 bases. The germline CDR1 and CDR2 sequences are SGHTS and YDEGEE. V shed 0 bases, J shed 4 bases, and the junction held 6 bases outside the gene matches. The CDR3 spans 15 residues. The CDR3 here is CASSLEGQAYYEQYF. DNA of the CDR3: TGTGCCAGCAGCTTGGAGGGACAGGCCTATTACGAGCAGTACTTC.

The CDR3 coding sequence is TGTGCCAGCAGCTTAAGTTGGACAGATACGCAGTATTTT. It yields the protein CASSLSWTDTQYF. V gene TRBV7-3 combines with J gene TRBJ2-3; D uncertain. Germline CDR1 reads SGHTA; CDR2 reads FQGTGA. The CDR3 is 13 amino acids. The V and J ends lost 1 base and 3 bases respectively, with 5 bases between them.